The 27 T cell receptor beta chains given below trace back to one sample, sequenced in a study of T cells expressing NK-cell markers. TCRdb reprocessed the 5' RACE reads, with one entry per CDR3 protein and no DNA. This sample's table reports approximately 150,000 distinct CDR3 sequences. Specimen: blood T cells: a sorted CD56 or NKG2C T cell subset, CD4+ or CD8+ T cells, or bulk PBMC T cells (not recorded which). The receptors were sampled from a man aged 18 to 35 in good health.

The chain employs TRBV5-1 and TRBJ2-2. The CDR3 sequence is 17 residues long. CDR1 and CDR2 (germline): SGHRS, YFSETQ. The CDR3 sequence: CASSLEVDLKPSGELFF.

The CDR3 sequence is CASSQAGLAGNNEQFF. The J gene is TRBJ2-1, the V gene TRBV3-1; TCRdb returns TRBD2, unconfirmable since there is no DNA. This CDR3 spans 16 amino acids. CDR1 is LGHDT and CDR2 is YNNKEL in the germline V gene (reference sequence).

The gene calls are TRBV20-1 and TRBJ2-7; TCRdb calls TRBD2, which cannot be checked without DNA. The CDR3 contains 15 residues. Germline-derived CDR1 and CDR2 are DFQATT and SNEGSKA (reference sequence). CDR3 region: CSARVAGGLSYEQYF.

V gene TRBV20-1 combines with J gene TRBJ2-1. This CDR3 region has 15 residues. Germline loops: CDR1 DFQATT, CDR2 SNEGSKA (reference sequence). CDR3 loop: CSASSWEFKHNEQFF.

The rearrangement uses TRBV5-1 and TRBJ2-7; TCRdb lists TRBD2, though no DNA is available to test this call. Germline CDR1 SGHRS, CDR2 YFSETQ. This CDR3 contains 15 residues. CDR3 residues: CASRRTSGRLDEQYF. The complete variable domain, with remaining parts taken from reference TRBV5-1 and TRBJ2-7, reads KAGVTQTPRYLIKTRGQQVTLSCSPISGHRSVSWYQQTPGQGLQFLFEYFSETQRNKGNFPGRFSGRQFSNSRSEMNVSTLELGDSALYLCASRRTSGRLDEQYFGPGTRLTVT.

This chain uses TRBV20-1 with TRBJ2-1; the TCRdb call, TRBD2, lacks DNA for checking. Germline CDR1 is DFQATT and CDR2 is SNEGSKA (reference sequence). CDR3 length equals 18 residues. CDR3 protein: CSALRRSGSFGSYNEQFF.

This rearrangement joins TRBV5-1 to TRBJ2-1; there is no DNA to check the TCRdb D call of TRBD1. Per the germline V gene, CDR1 is SGHRS and CDR2 is YFSETQ. This CDR3 has 13 amino acids. CDR3 region: CASSFGGLEVQFF. The complete variable domain, with remaining parts taken from reference TRBV5-1 and TRBJ2-1, reads KAGVTQTPRYLIKTRGQQVTLSCSPISGHRSVSWYQQTPGQGLQFLFEYFSETQRNKGNFPGRFSGRQFSNSRSEMNVSTLELGDSALYLCASSFGGLEVQFFGPGTRLTVL.

This sequence joins TRBV27 and TRBJ1-1; lacking DNA, the TRBD1 call made by TCRdb goes unchecked. The CDR3 runs 14 residues. The germline CDR1 and CDR2 sequences are MNHEY and SMNVEV (reference sequence). The CDR3 region is CASSAWGADTEAFF.

V gene TRBV7-6 combines with J gene TRBJ2-7. The CDR3 sequence is 11 residues long. CDR1 and CDR2 (germline): SGHVS, FNYEAQ. The CDR3 sequence is CASSRGFEQYF.

CDR3 sequence reads: CASGPWREGQFF. The V call is TRBV12-3 or TRBV12-4, the J call TRBJ2-1; without DNA, the TCRdb call of TRBD2 cannot be checked. The CDR3 has 12 residues.

This sequence joins TRBV5-1 and TRBJ2-7; TCRdb's D gene call, TRBD1, goes unchecked for lack of DNA. Germline CDR1 and CDR2: SGHRS and YFSETQ. This CDR3 comprises 15 residues. This CDR3 reads CASSPNRGPLYEQYF.

This sequence joins TRBV25-1 and TRBJ2-2; the D call of TRBD1 rests on TCRdb alone, since no DNA is present to check it. Germline V gene sequence: CDR1 MGHDK, CDR2 SYGVNS. The CDR3 totals 16 residues. This CDR3 reads CASSAFRDGNTGELFF.

The chain links TRBV7-9 to TRBJ2-1; lacking DNA, the TRBD2 call made by TCRdb goes unchecked. CDR1 is SEHNR, CDR2 FQNEAQ, per germline (reference sequence). The CDR3 has 16 amino acids. The CDR3 region is CASSLVGTSGRNEQFF.

The CDR3 here is CASSQDRAQHYGYTF. This sequence joins TRBV14 and TRBJ1-2. Germline V lookup: CDR1 SGHDN, CDR2 FVKESK. CDR3 length: 15 residues.

This sequence joins TRBV6-5 and TRBJ2-3. Germline V gene sequence: CDR1 MNHEY, CDR2 SVGAGI. The length of the CDR3 is 14 residues. CDR3 region: CASSTPRVPDTQYF.

The chain employs TRBV4-3 and TRBJ2-3; with no DNA, the TCRdb D assignment of TRBD1 cannot be verified. The germline V gene has CDR1 LGHNA and CDR2 YSLEER. The CDR3 runs to 14 residues. The chain's CDR3 is CASSRTGTTDTQYF.

The gene calls are TRBV7-9 and TRBJ2-1; TCRdb's D gene call, TRBD1, goes unchecked for lack of DNA. Germline assignment: CDR1 SEHNR and CDR2 FQNEAQ (reference sequence). This CDR3 is built from 15 residues. The CDR3 is CASSLADLGRGEQFF. The full variable domain, in which reference TRBV7-9 and TRBJ2-1 provide the parts outside the CDR3, is DTGVSQNPRHKITKRGQNVTFRCDPISEHNRLYWYRQTLGQGPEFLTYFQNEAQLEKSRLLSDRFSAERPKGSFSTLEIQRTEQGDSAMYLCASSLADLGRGEQFFGPGTRLTVL.

V is TRBV20-1 and J is TRBJ2-7. Germline lookup yields CDR1 DFQATT and CDR2 SNEGSKA (reference sequence). The CDR3 has 15 amino acids. The CDR3 region is CSARGHAGVIYEQYF.

V is TRBV5-1 and J is TRBJ2-3. Germline V gives CDR1 SGHRS, CDR2 YFSETQ. CDR3 length: 14 amino acids. The CDR3 is CASSLLDGTDTQYF.

The chain links TRBV10-3 to TRBJ2-1; as DNA is missing, the TRBD2 call by TCRdb cannot be tested. The length of the CDR3 is 15 residues. Germline V gene lookup returns CDR1 ENHRY and CDR2 SYGVKD. Here the CDR3 reads CAISESGGRNNEQFF.

The chain has TRBV7-9 and TRBJ1-2; TCRdb outputs TRBD1, but without DNA this stays unchecked. The CDR3 is made up of 15 amino acids. Germline assignment: CDR1 SEHNR and CDR2 FQNEAQ (reference sequence). CDR3 amino acids: CASSLADRRAYGYTF. The whole variable domain, filled in from reference TRBV7-9 and TRBJ1-2, reads DTGVSQNPRHKITKRGQNVTFRCDPISEHNRLYWYRQTLGQGPEFLTYFQNEAQLEKSRLLSDRFSAERPKGSFSTLEIQRTEQGDSAMYLCASSLADRRAYGYTFGSGTRLTVV.

The V call is TRBV12-3 or TRBV12-4, the J call TRBJ2-2; TCRdb returns TRBD2, unconfirmable since there is no DNA. The CDR3 contains 16 residues. The CDR3 loop reads CASSAPGTTGTGELFF.

The chain combines TRBV24-1 with TRBJ1-5; TCRdb's assignment of TRBD1 cannot be checked, as there is no DNA. The CDR3 runs to 15 residues. The germline V gene encodes CDR1 KGHDR and CDR2 SFDVKD. The CDR3: CATSGLTDSNQPQHF.

V usage is TRBV9 and J usage is TRBJ2-7; TCRdb indicates TRBD1, and absent DNA this call remains unverified. The CDR3 sequence is 15 residues long. In germline, CDR1 is SGDLS, CDR2 YYNGEE. The CDR3 sequence: CASSGGTGPSYEQYF.

The chain has TRBV4-1 and TRBJ2-1. Looked up from germline, CDR1 is MGHRA and CDR2 is YSYEKL. CDR3 length: 11 amino acids. The CDR3: CASSQGTVLFF.

The chain employs TRBV28 and TRBJ2-1; TCRdb lists TRBD2, though no DNA is available to test this call. This CDR3 is built from 15 residues. The germline V gene encodes CDR1 MDHEN and CDR2 SYDVKM. CDR3 sequence reads: CASSLRSGRAWEQFF.

The rearrangement uses TRBV14 and TRBJ2-2; the D gene TCRdb calls, TRBD1, cannot be checked with no DNA. The CDR3 is 17 residues long. The germline CDR1 and CDR2 sequences are SGHDN and FVKESK. The CDR3 region is CASSQFWQGASTGELFF.